This T cell receptor (beta chain) was recorded in a study of tumor T cells in aggressive B-cell lymphoma. Some clones are missing from TCRdb's copy, which holds only in-frame ones; the method was immunoSEQ multiplex PCR. The data hold over a hundred clones, with approximately 71% observed a single time. The sample comprised tumor tissue. The TCR originated in an adult with diffuse large B cell lymphoma.

The CDR3 loop reads CASSLEGIQPQHF. The CDR3 coding sequence is TGTGCCAGCAGCTTAGAGGGGATTCAGCCCCAGCATTTT. The chain uses TRBV7-9 and TRBJ1-5; possible D gene TRBD1, 5 bases. V was trimmed by 1 base and J by 6 bases, leaving 7 bases between them. Germline assignment: CDR1 SEHNR and CDR2 FQNEAQ (reference sequence). This CDR3 spans 13 amino acids.